The 13 T cell receptor beta chains below were found in one sample sequenced in a study of T cell repertoires in ileal Crohn's disease. The time point here: neoterminal ileum biopsy at postoperative endoscopy, about 6 months after surgery. Sequenced by immunoSEQ multiplex PCR; TCRdb stores in-frame clones only, minus some. The table shows about 12,000 clones, with more than 65% occurring only once. Sequenced material: ileal tissue. The receptor source for this set is an adult with Crohn's disease.

By its share, this clone is medium-sized (0.01 to 0.1%). CDR3 in amino acids: CASSDPRGGAYEQYF. The DNA for the CDR3 is TGCGCCAGCAGCGACCCGCGGGGAGGGGCGTACGAGCAGTACTTC. The V and J genes are TRBV5-1 and TRBJ2-7; 7 nucleotides line up with TRBD2. The V gene's germline CDR1 is SGHRS and CDR2 YFSETQ. V lost 4 bases, J lost 4 bases, and 11 bases stayed unmatched. There are 15 residues in the CDR3.

The table lists this clone with a count of one. The chain couples TRBV4-2 to TRBJ1-3, with D possibly matching TRBD1 (5 bases). This CDR3 region has 16 residues. Germline V gives CDR1 LGHNA, CDR2 YNFKEQ. Trimming removed 1 base from V and 4 bases from J, with 14 bases in between. The CDR3 region has the DNA TGTGCCAGCAGCCAAGGGCAGCAGGGAGCAGGAAACACCATATATTTT. It specifies CASSQGQQGAGNTIYF.

The rearrangement uses TRBV4-1 and TRBJ2-7; D perhaps matches TRBD2 (6 bases). The V end lost 4 bases, the J end lost 8 bases, and 12 bases lay between the germline ends. Germline CDR1 is MGHRA and CDR2 is YSYEKL. This CDR3 has 12 amino acids. Here the CDR3 DNA reads TGCGCCAGCAGCCTTACGGAGGGGAAGCAGTACTTC. This encodes CASSLTEGKQYF.

This clone is labeled medium-sized (0.01 to 0.1%). The V call is TRBV30, the J call TRBJ1-6, with 8 bases aligning to TRBD1. With 1 base clipped from V and 13 bases from J, the junction kept 9 bases outside the gene matches. Germline CDR1 reads GTSNPN; CDR2 reads SVGIG (reference sequence). CDR3 length equals 14 residues. This CDR3 is CAWSEGQEGIPLHF. DNA for the CDR3: TGTGCCTGGAGTGAGGGACAGGAAGGAATCCCCCTCCACTTT.

This clone came up a few times. The V call is TRBV19, the J call TRBJ1-5; TRBD1 aligns across 7 bases. This CDR3 is built from 15 residues. Looked up from germline, CDR1 is LNHDA and CDR2 is SQIVND (reference sequence). The J segment lost 1 base and the V segment lost 5 bases, leaving 5 bases of the junction unmatched. The CDR3 sequence: CASSAVTGSNQPQHF. The CDR3 DNA reads as TGTGCCAGTAGTGCCGTGACAGGGAGCAATCAGCCCCAGCATTTT.

The chain links TRBV7-3 to TRBJ2-5; D may be TRBD2 (5 bases). V lost 5 bases and J 7 bases, leaving 14 bases between the germline ends. Germline values: CDR1 SGHTA, CDR2 FQGTGA. This CDR3 has 13 amino acids. CDR3 amino acids: CASSPARSGTQYF. CDR3 DNA: TGTGCCAGCAGCCCCGCACGGAGCGGGACCCAGTACTTC.

The chain couples TRBV6-6 to TRBJ1-2; 8 bases are shared with TRBD1. Germline lookup yields CDR1 MNHNY and CDR2 SVGAGI (reference sequence). This CDR3 has 16 residues. With V trimmed by 2 bases and J by 6 bases, 11 bases remained unmatched. CDR3 nucleotides: TGTGCCAGCAGTTACCAAACTCCTGGACAGGGAAATGGCTACACCTTC. It translates to CASSYQTPGQGNGYTF.

The chain is built from TRBV6-1 and TRBJ2-5; D uncertain. CDR3 length: 13 amino acids. Between the trimmed V and J ends, which lost 7 bases and 2 bases, there was a span of 11 bases. In germline, CDR1 is MNHNS, CDR2 SASEGT. The CDR3: CASTNPVQETQYF. In DNA form, the CDR3 reads TGTGCCAGCACCAACCCTGTTCAAGAGACCCAGTACTTC.

The chain joins TRBV5-4 to TRBJ1-1; 7 bases are a match to TRBD1. The ends lost 0 bases at V and 3 bases at J; junction bases unmatched: 8. CDR3 size: 16 residues. The germline gives CDR1 SGHNT, CDR2 YYREEE (reference sequence). CDR3 bases: TGTGCCAGCAGCTTGGGAGCAGGGGGAGGGGACACTGAAGCTTTCTTT. Translation: CASSLGAGGGDTEAFF.

The chain joins TRBV30 to TRBJ2-7, with D perhaps matching TRBD1 (6 bases). The germline CDR1 and CDR2 sequences are GTSNPN and SVGIG (reference sequence). The CDR3 runs to 13 residues. Trimming removed 4 bases from V and 4 bases from J, with 14 bases in between. Here the CDR3 reads CAWNTGYEYEQYF. In DNA form, the CDR3 reads TGTGCCTGGAACACAGGGTATGAGTACGAGCAGTACTTC.

V usage is TRBV7-9 and J usage is TRBJ1-5; maybe TRBD1 (6 bases). CDR1 is SEHNR and CDR2 is FQNEAQ in the germline V gene (reference sequence). The ends were cut back, 2 bases at V and 0 bases at J, with 8 bases in the middle. This CDR3 contains 15 residues. The chain's CDR3 is CASSLRGDSNQPQHF. DNA of the CDR3: TGTGCCAGCAGCTTAAGGGGGGATAGCAATCAGCCCCAGCATTTT.

The chain couples TRBV4-2 to TRBJ1-6; TRBD1 agrees at 11 bases. Germline loops: CDR1 LGHNA, CDR2 YNFKEQ. V lost 4 bases and J lost 14; bases outside the gene matches: 10. The CDR3 has 15 amino acids. The CDR3: CASSRRGQGVSSLHF. The CDR3 nucleotides read TGTGCCAGCAGCCGCCGGGGACAGGGGGTTTCGTCCCTCCACTTT.

The CDR3 DNA reads TGTGCCAGCAGCCCCGATGGGGGTCGGAATTCACCCCTCCACTTT. This sequence encodes CASSPDGGRNSPLHF. The chain uses TRBV6-6 and TRBJ1-6, with a tentative D call TRBD1 (5 bases). The CDR3 runs 15 residues. Germline CDR1 and CDR2: MNHNY and SVGAGI (reference sequence). Trimming pared 6 bases from V and 7 bases from J, leaving 16 bases between.